Sequencing of this T cell receptor beta chain was carried out in a study of graft-versus-host responses after intestinal transplantation. There are 15 residues in the CDR3. Germline V CDR1 and CDR2: MNHEY, SVGAGI. The trim removed 6 bases at V and 0 bases at J, leaving 7 bases unmatched. This clone was detected once. Its matching antigen is unknown. Study observations and caveats: Early after transplant, HvG declines were associated with peak levels of circulating GvH clones. In patients with graft-donor T cell macrochimerism, allograft graft-versus-host to host-versus-graft clonal ratios were high.

Method: immunoSEQ multiplex PCR; TCRdb's copy keeps in-frame clones and lacks some. The sample contains about 70,000 clones, approximately 84% of which appear only once. The sequence was collected from a human donor who was the organ donor for an intestinal transplant. The V and J genes are TRBV6-5 and TRBJ1-2; 7 nucleotides line up with TRBD1. The sequencing used unstimulated CD4+ T cells sorted from spleen or lymph node cells, collected before transplant. The CDR3 protein is CASSFGQVANYGYTF. In nucleotides, the CDR3 is TGTGCCAGCAGCTTCGGACAGGTCGCTAACTATGGCTACACCTTC.